These 26 T cell receptor beta chains originate from one sample sequenced in a study of identical twins. TCRdb processed the 5' RACE reads anew with MiXCR; each CDR3 protein has one entry. Seen here are around 960,000 distinct CDR3 sequences, about 12% observed once, and the top ten hold around 1.6%. The sample was also reused in another study, on yellow fever vaccine responses in identical twins.

The specimen was PBMCs. The receptors derive from a woman between 18 and 29 years old in good health.

This chain joins TRBV6-1 and TRBJ2-6; D is possibly TRBD1 or TRBD2 (5 bases each). The CDR3 loop spans 14 amino acids. CDR1 is MNHNS, CDR2 SASEGT, per germline. The V gene lost 10 bases and the J gene lost 2 bases, with 12 bases spanning the gap. CDR3 sequence reads: CATPGAPGANVLTF. The DNA of the CDR3 is TGTGCCACCCCCGGGGCTCCTGGGGCCAACGTCCTGACTTTC.

The J gene is TRBJ2-7, the V gene TRBV5-1, with TRBD2 as a possible D gene (6 bases). The CDR3 sequence is 14 residues long. Germline CDR1 and CDR2: SGHRS and YFSETQ. Trimming removed 1 base from V and 5 bases from J, with 13 bases in between. This CDR3 is CASSLLFSGNEQYF. CDR3 DNA: TGCGCCAGCAGCTTGCTTTTTAGCGGCAACGAGCAGTACTTC.

In this sample, this clonotype turned up a few times. The chain links TRBV7-9 to TRBJ1-1, with 8 bases fitting TRBD1. The length of the CDR3 is 15 residues. CDR1 and CDR2 from the germline V gene are SEHNR and FQNEAQ (reference sequence). Losses at the gene ends were 4 bases for V and 1 base for J; bases not matched to a gene: 5. CDR3 bases: TGTGCCAGCAGCTCAGGACAGGGCCAGAACACTGAAGCTTTCTTT. Its translation is CASSSGQGQNTEAFF.

This clonotype was counted only a few times. The chain has TRBV6-5 and TRBJ2-7; 7 nucleotides match TRBD2. Trimming removed 2 bases from V and 7 bases from J; junction bases left unmatched: 23. CDR3 length: 19 residues. CDR1 MNHEY and CDR2 SVGAGI come from the germline V gene. The CDR3 spells CASSYGRAGASGWLSEQYF. CDR3 DNA sequence: TGTGCCAGCAGTTACGGCAGGGCGGGAGCTAGCGGATGGCTATCGGAGCAGTACTTC.

V and J are TRBV18 and TRBJ2-3; TRBD2 is a possible D gene (5 bases). The CDR3 sequence is 14 residues long. Germline loops: CDR1 KGHSH, CDR2 LQKENI. The V and J ends lost 6 bases and 5 bases respectively, with 15 bases between them. The CDR3 DNA reads TGTGCCAGCTCCCCCGGGAACATCTTAGATACGCAGTATTTT. Translation gives CASSPGNILDTQYF.

The J gene is TRBJ2-1, the V gene TRBV14, with 7 positions matching TRBD2. CDR1 and CDR2 (germline): SGHDN, FVKESK. J gave up 11 bases and V 3 bases, and 10 bases lay outside the gene matches. The CDR3 length is 14 residues. This CDR3 reads CASSQQTSSEKQFF. The CDR3 nucleotides are TGTGCCAGCAGCCAGCAGACTAGCAGCGAAAAGCAGTTCTTC.

In its sample, this clonotype was seen a few times. The rearrangement joins TRBV29-1 to TRBJ2-1, with 11 bases that match TRBD2. Germline CDR1 is SQVTM and CDR2 is ANQGSEA. The CDR3 sequence is 16 residues long. J gave up 2 bases and V 2 bases, and 5 bases lay outside the gene matches. CDR3 coding DNA: TGCAGCGTTGAACTAGCGGGGGGCCCAACCTACAATGAGCAGTTCTTC. This encodes CSVELAGGPTYNEQFF.

The chain combines TRBV9 with TRBJ2-5; 7 bases align to TRBD1. V lost 4 bases, J lost 6 bases, and 9 bases stayed unmatched. The CDR3 is made up of 14 amino acids. Germline assignment: CDR1 SGDLS and CDR2 YYNGEE. In DNA form, the CDR3 reads TGTGCCAGCAGCCCCCAGACAGGGCGGAAGACCCAGTACTTC. Translation: CASSPQTGRKTQYF. The whole variable domain, filled in from reference TRBV9 and TRBJ2-5, reads DSGVTQTPKHLITATGQRVTLRCSPRSGDLSVYWYQQSLDQGLQFLIQYYNGEERAKGNILERFSAQQFPDLHSELNLSSLELGDSALYFCASSPQTGRKTQYFGPGTRLLVL.

The chain couples TRBV5-1 to TRBJ2-3; TRBD2 might be the D (5 bases). CDR1 SGHRS and CDR2 YFSETQ come from the germline V gene. The CDR3 loop spans 16 amino acids. Trimming cost V 0 bases and J 6 bases, with 17 bases left between them. Here the CDR3 DNA reads TGCGCCAGCAGCTTGGTGGGAGTGGCGTTCGGGGATACGCAGTATTTT. Translated: CASSLVGVAFGDTQYF.

This clonotype turned up a few times. The chain combines TRBV3-1 with TRBJ1-2, with unresolved D. The CDR3 runs 12 residues. Germline CDR1 reads LGHDT; CDR2 reads YNNKEL (reference sequence). Deletions cut 1 base from V and 4 bases from J, with 4 bases between. The CDR3 DNA is TGTGCCAGCAGCCAAGCCCCCTATGGCTACACCTTC. It codes for CASSQAPYGYTF.

The chain couples TRBV5-1 to TRBJ2-6; 8 bases align to TRBD1. Losses at the gene ends were 1 base for V and 0 bases for J; bases not matched to a gene: 6. Germline CDR1 is SGHRS and CDR2 is YFSETQ. The CDR3 extends over 18 amino acids. This CDR3 is CASSLWPGGASGANVLTF. The CDR3 DNA reads TGCGCCAGCAGCTTGTGGCCAGGGGGCGCCTCTGGGGCCAACGTCCTGACTTTC. The complete variable domain, with remaining parts taken from reference TRBV5-1 and TRBJ2-6, reads KAGVTQTPRYLIKTRGQQVTLSCSPISGHRSVSWYQQTPGQGLQFLFEYFSETQRNKGNFPGRFSGRQFSNSRSEMNVSTLELGDSALYLCASSLWPGGASGANVLTFGAGSRLTVL.

This clonotype has at least ten counts. J is TRBJ2-1 and V is TRBV5-1, with D perhaps TRBD1 (6 bases). This CDR3 region has 14 residues. With 3 bases removed from V and 8 bases from J, the gap between germline ends came to 15 bases. Germline lookup yields CDR1 SGHRS and CDR2 YFSETQ. CDR3 DNA: TGCGCCAGCAGCTCTGCAAACAGGGTCGATGAGCAGTTCTTC. Translating gives CASSSANRVDEQFF.

The chain uses TRBV6-1 and TRBJ1-4; D is unclear. The CDR3 length is 19 residues. The germline V and J ends were trimmed by 0 bases and 5 bases, with 22 bases remaining between them. Looked up from germline, CDR1 is MNHNS and CDR2 is SASEGT. CDR3 in amino acids: CASSEALPAPTKRNEKLFF. CDR3 nucleotides: TGTGCCAGCAGTGAAGCGCTTCCGGCGCCTACGAAGCGAAATGAAAAACTGTTTTTT.

This clonotype was observed a few times. The chain recombines TRBV5-1 with TRBJ2-1, with a weak D call TRBD2 (6 bases). The CDR3 is 16 residues long. The germline V gene encodes CDR1 SGHRS and CDR2 YFSETQ. Trimming cost V 3 bases and J 5 bases, with 18 bases left between them. The CDR3 loop reads CASSSTPGTLNNEQFF. CDR3 nucleotide sequence: TGCGCCAGCAGCTCAACCCCCGGGACTTTAAACAATGAGCAGTTCTTC.

This clonotype turned up a few times. The V gene is TRBV7-9, the J gene TRBJ2-7; TRBD1 might be the D (5 bases). This CDR3 region has 13 residues. Germline-derived CDR1 and CDR2 are SEHNR and FQNEAQ (reference sequence). V shed 5 bases and J shed 6 bases, with 14 bases lying between them. CDR3 protein: CASSPDTFGEQYF. In DNA form, the CDR3 reads TGTGCCAGCAGCCCGGACACCTTTGGCGAGCAGTACTTC.

Ten or more counts support this clonotype. The V call is TRBV4-1, the J call TRBJ1-1, with D tentatively TRBD1 (5 bases). This CDR3 has 12 residues. Germline V gene data show CDR1 as MGHRA and CDR2 as YSYEKL. The V end lost 5 bases, the J end lost 7 bases, and 11 bases lay between the germline ends. The CDR3 region has the DNA TGCGCCAGCAGCTACGCGGGGGGTGAAGCTTTCTTT. It codes for CASSYAGGEAFF.

This chain links TRBV12-3 or TRBV12-4 with TRBJ2-6, with 13 bases aligning to TRBD2. The V gene end was trimmed by 6 bases and the J gene end by 3 bases; junction bases not matched to a gene: 5. The CDR3 spans 17 residues. The CDR3 DNA is TGTGCCAGCAGAACTAGCGGGGGGGCGGTTGGGGCCAACGTCCTGACTTTC. Its translation: CASRTSGGAVGANVLTF.

The J gene is TRBJ1-5, the V gene TRBV5-6; TRBD1 matches at 8 bases. This CDR3 contains 14 residues. The germline gives CDR1 SGHDT, CDR2 YYEEEE. With 3 bases clipped from V and 6 bases from J, the junction kept 5 bases outside the gene matches. CDR3 bases: TGTGCCAGCAGCTACGGCCAGGGGGCTCAGCCCCAGCATTTT. Translated: CASSYGQGAQPQHF.

In its sample, this clonotype was seen many times. V is TRBV28 and J is TRBJ2-7, with D unresolved. The CDR3 is 9 residues long. V lost 3 bases and J lost 6, with 0 bases in between. Per the germline V gene, CDR1 is MDHEN and CDR2 is SYDVKM. Written as DNA, the CDR3 is TGTGCCAGCAGTTTCGAGCAGTACTTC. It codes for CASSFEQYF.

The V gene is TRBV9, the J gene TRBJ2-7, with D perhaps being TRBD1 or TRBD2 (6 bases each). Trimming removed 0 bases at V and 6 bases at J, with 13 bases between. Germline V gene data show CDR1 as SGDLS and CDR2 as YYNGEE. CDR3 length: 14 residues. The CDR3 DNA sequence: TGTGCCAGCAGCGTAGCCGGGGGCCCTAGCGAGCAGTACTTC. Its translation is CASSVAGGPSEQYF.

The CDR3 spells CSARSSGSSYNEQFF. Written as DNA, the CDR3 is TGCAGTGCCCGTAGTAGCGGGAGCTCCTACAATGAGCAGTTCTTC. The chain couples TRBV20-1 to TRBJ2-1; TRBD2 aligns across 9 bases. Germline V CDR1 and CDR2: DFQATT, SNEGSKA (reference sequence). V trimming: 6 bases; J trimming: 0 bases; junction bases outside the gene matches: 6. CDR3 length: 15 residues.

There are many counts of this clonotype. The V call is TRBV12-3 or TRBV12-4, the J call TRBJ1-1, with 7 bases matching TRBD1. The CDR3 sequence is 14 residues long. Trimming took 6 bases from V and 5 from J; bases not matched to a gene: 9. The CDR3 sequence: CASSPPGQLTEAFF. The CDR3 DNA reads TGTGCCAGCAGCCCCCCGGGACAGCTAACTGAAGCTTTCTTT.

In its sample, this clonotype was seen many times. CDR3 bases: TGTGCCAGCAGTTTGGGGGGGATACGGGGTAACGAGCAGTACGTC. Encoded protein: CASSLGGIRGNEQYV. The chain employs TRBV28 and TRBJ2-7; 7 nucleotides match TRBD2. J lost 5 bases, V lost 3 bases, and 10 bases had no gene match. The germline CDR1 and CDR2 sequences are MDHEN and SYDVKM. This CDR3 spans 15 amino acids.

The chain carries TRBV6-1 and TRBJ2-1; 11 nucleotides match TRBD2. There are 18 residues in the CDR3. Germline-derived CDR1 and CDR2 are MNHNS and SASEGT. V trimming: 2 bases; J trimming: 0 bases; junction bases outside the gene matches: 6. The CDR3 protein is CASSELAGGPSSYNEQFF. Here the CDR3 DNA reads TGTGCCAGCAGTGAACTAGCGGGAGGCCCTAGCTCCTACAATGAGCAGTTCTTC.

The V and J genes are TRBV20-1 and TRBJ2-4, with 7 bases aligning to TRBD2. This CDR3 spans 14 amino acids. The ends lost 0 bases at V and 7 bases at J; junction bases unmatched: 6. Germline assignment: CDR1 DFQATT and CDR2 SNEGSKA (reference sequence). The chain's CDR3 is CSARDLAGVNIQYF. Here the CDR3 DNA reads TGCAGTGCTAGAGATCTCGCGGGAGTTAACATTCAGTACTTC.

The chain carries TRBV12-3 or TRBV12-4 and TRBJ2-2, with D possibly being TRBD1 (6 bases). The ends were cut back, 6 bases at V and 5 bases at J, with 22 bases in the middle. This CDR3 is built from 17 residues. CDR3 in DNA: TGTGCCAGCAGCCCAACACAGGGAGTCGGGTGGACCGGGGAGCTGTTTTTT. As protein: CASSPTQGVGWTGELFF.